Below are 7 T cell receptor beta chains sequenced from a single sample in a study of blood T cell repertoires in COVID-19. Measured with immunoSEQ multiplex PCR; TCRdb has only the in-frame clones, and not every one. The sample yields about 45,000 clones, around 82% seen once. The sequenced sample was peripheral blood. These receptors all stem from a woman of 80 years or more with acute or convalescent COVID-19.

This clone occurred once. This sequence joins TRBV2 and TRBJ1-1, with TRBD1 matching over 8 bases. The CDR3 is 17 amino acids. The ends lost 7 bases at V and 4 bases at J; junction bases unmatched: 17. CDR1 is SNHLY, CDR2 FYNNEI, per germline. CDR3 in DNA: TGTGCCAGCACTCCGGGGACAGGATCCAACCGCGGCACTGAAGCTTTCTTT. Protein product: CASTPGTGSNRGTEAFF. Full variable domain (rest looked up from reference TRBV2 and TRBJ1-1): EPEVTQTPSHQVTQMGQEVILRCVPISNHLYFYWYRQILGQKVEFLVSFYNNEISEKSEIFDDQFSVERPDGSNFTLKIRSTKLEDSAMYFCASTPGTGSNRGTEAFFGQGTRLTVV.

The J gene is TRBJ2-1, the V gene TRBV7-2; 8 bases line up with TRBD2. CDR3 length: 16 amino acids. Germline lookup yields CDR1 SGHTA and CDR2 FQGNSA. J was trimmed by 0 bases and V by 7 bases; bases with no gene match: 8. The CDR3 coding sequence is TGTGCCAGCAAGGTAGCGGGGACCAGCTCCTACAATGAGCAGTTCTTC. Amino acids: CASKVAGTSSYNEQFF.

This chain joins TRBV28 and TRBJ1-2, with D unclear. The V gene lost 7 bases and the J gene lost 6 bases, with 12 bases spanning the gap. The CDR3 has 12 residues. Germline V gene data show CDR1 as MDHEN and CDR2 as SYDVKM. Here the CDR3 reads CASNWEGNGYTF. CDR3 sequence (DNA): TGTGCCAGCAATTGGGAGGGTAATGGCTACACCTTC.

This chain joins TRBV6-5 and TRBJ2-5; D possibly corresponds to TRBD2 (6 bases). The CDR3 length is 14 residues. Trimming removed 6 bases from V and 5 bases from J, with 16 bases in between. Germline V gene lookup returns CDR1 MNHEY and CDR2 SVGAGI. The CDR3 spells CASSLRERRETQYF. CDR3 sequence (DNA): TGTGCCAGCAGCCTACGGGAGCGACGGGAGACCCAGTACTTC.

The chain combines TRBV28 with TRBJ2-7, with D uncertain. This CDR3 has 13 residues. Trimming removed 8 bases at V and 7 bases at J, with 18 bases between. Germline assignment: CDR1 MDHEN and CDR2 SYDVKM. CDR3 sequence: CASGGPTTGEQYF. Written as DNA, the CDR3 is TGTGCCAGCGGCGGCCCTACAACCGGGGAGCAGTACTTC. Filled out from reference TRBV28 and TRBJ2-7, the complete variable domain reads DVKVTQSSRYLVKRTGEKVFLECVQDMDHENMFWYRQDPGLGLRLIYFSYDVKMKEKGDIPEGYSVSREKKERFSLILESASTNQTSMYLCASGGPTTGEQYFGPGTRLTVT.

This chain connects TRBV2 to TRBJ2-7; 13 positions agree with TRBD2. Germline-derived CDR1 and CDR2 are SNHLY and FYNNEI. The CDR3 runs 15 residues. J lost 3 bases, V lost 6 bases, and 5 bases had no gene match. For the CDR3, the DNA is TGTGCCAGCAGGGGGACTAGCGGGATTGGCTACGAGCAGTACTTC. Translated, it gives CASRGTSGIGYEQYF.

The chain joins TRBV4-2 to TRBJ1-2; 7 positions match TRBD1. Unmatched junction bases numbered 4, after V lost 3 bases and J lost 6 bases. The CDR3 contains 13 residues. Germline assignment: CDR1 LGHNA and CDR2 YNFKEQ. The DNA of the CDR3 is TGTGCCAGCAGCCACACCAGGGGGGATGGCTACACCTTC. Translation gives CASSHTRGDGYTF.